The entry that follows covers one T cell receptor (beta chain) sequence. The antigen is unknown. Other DNA sequences within the sample encode an identical CDR3. The study sampled blood at baseline, cycle 4 day 1, and cycle 7 day 1. This record belongs to a study of OX40 agonist ivuxolimab in advanced cancers. Study-level findings and limits: Expanded clones belonging to CD8+ T cells outnumbered, on average, those of CD4+. Dosing at 0.1 to 3.0 mg/kg was accompanied by clonal expansion of CD4+ and CD8+ blood T cells by week 6. Some nonresponders also had low normalized T-cell clonal expansion.

The CDR3 extends over 16 amino acids. V dropped 1 base and J dropped 2 bases, with 9 bases sitting between them. Germline V gene data show CDR1 as MGHRA and CDR2 as YSYEKL. Libraries were prepared by immunoSEQ multiplex PCR; TCRdb keeps only in-frame clonotypes and omits some of them. The table has 40,000 to 60,000 clones, roughly 85% seen once. The genes are TRBV4-1 and TRBJ2-6, with a possible D match to TRBD2 (6 bases). Material: CD4+ or CD8+ T cells sorted from blood, obtained in a trial of the OX40 agonist ivuxolimab. The receptor was derived from an adult with an advanced solid tumor such as melanoma, head and neck, liver or kidney cancer. CDR3 protein: CASSQVGGAGANVLTF. In DNA form, the CDR3 reads TGCGCCAGCAGCCAAGTGGGGGGAGCTGGGGCCAACGTCCTGACTTTC.